This is a list of T cell receptor beta chains from one sample in a study of Ad26.COV2.S vaccination and SARS-CoV-2 variants. The method was immunoSEQ multiplex PCR; TCRdb's version includes in-frame clones alone and lacks a portion of them. The sample has about 480,000 clones, roughly 85% seen once. The source was peripheral blood, collected in a trial of Ad26.COV2.S vaccine versus placebo. These receptors all stem from a person aged 18-65 years who received the Ad26.COV2.S COVID-19 vaccine or a placebo. Both conserved end residues are part of each CDR3. Each record gives: J gene, CDR3 length, D gene, V gene, clone size, CDR3 protein, CDR3 DNA. The D gene is left open where the match is weak. The size field is filled for only some rows; it gives once, few, many or a size class.

J gene: TRBJ2-1; CDR3 length: 13; D gene: TRBD2; V gene: TRBV29-1; clone size: .; CDR3 protein: CSGGGLGYNEQFF; CDR3 DNA: TGCAGCGGGGGGGGACTAGGATACAATGAGCAGTTCTTC
J gene: TRBJ2-7; CDR3 length: 11; D gene: .; V gene: TRBV19; clone size: .; CDR3 protein: CASSTGLEQYF; CDR3 DNA: TGTGCCAGTAGTACAGGGCTCGAGCAGTACTTC
J gene: TRBJ2-3; CDR3 length: 15; D gene: .; V gene: TRBV9; clone size: .; CDR3 protein: CASSVLAWGTDTQYF; CDR3 DNA: TGTGCCAGCAGCGTATTGGCTTGGGGGACAGATACGCAGTATTTT
J gene: TRBJ1-4; CDR3 length: 10; D gene: .; V gene: TRBV30; clone size: once; CDR3 protein: CACRGEKLFF; CDR3 DNA: TGTGCCTGTCGTGGGGAAAAACTGTTTTTT
J gene: TRBJ2-2; CDR3 length: 16; D gene: .; V gene: TRBV18; clone size: .; CDR3 protein: CASSPPGRANTGELFF; CDR3 DNA: TGTGCCAGCTCACCACCGGGTAGGGCGAACACCGGGGAGCTGTTTTTT
J gene: TRBJ2-5; CDR3 length: 15; D gene: .; V gene: TRBV11-2; clone size: .; CDR3 protein: CASSPGGRGRETQYF; CDR3 DNA: TGTGCCAGCAGTCCTGGGGGCAGGGGACGGGAGACCCAGTACTTC
J gene: TRBJ1-1; CDR3 length: 13; D gene: .; V gene: TRBV30; clone size: .; CDR3 protein: CAWAGWGGTEAFF; CDR3 DNA: TGTGCCTGGGCCGGTTGGGGTGGCACTGAAGCTTTCTTT
J gene: TRBJ2-7; CDR3 length: 13; D gene: TRBD2; V gene: TRBV7-2; clone size: few; CDR3 protein: CASSSTSGYEQYF; CDR3 DNA: TGTGCCAGCAGCTCGACTAGCGGATACGAGCAGTACTTC
J gene: TRBJ2-7; CDR3 length: 15; D gene: TRBD2; V gene: TRBV7-2; clone size: once; CDR3 protein: CASTPAGAFSYEQYF; CDR3 DNA: TGTGCCAGCACCCCGGCGGGAGCTTTCTCCTACGAGCAGTACTTC
J gene: TRBJ1-5; CDR3 length: 15; D gene: TRBD1; V gene: TRBV5-1; clone size: .; CDR3 protein: CASSLEGGMYQPQHF; CDR3 DNA: TGCGCCAGCAGCTTGGAAGGGGGCATGTATCAGCCCCAGCATTTT
J gene: TRBJ2-7; CDR3 length: 12; D gene: .; V gene: TRBV6-5; clone size: .; CDR3 protein: CASSRDAYEQYF; CDR3 DNA: TGTGCCAGCAGCCGGGACGCTTACGAGCAGTACTTC
J gene: TRBJ1-6; CDR3 length: 15; D gene: .; V gene: TRBV5-6; clone size: .; CDR3 protein: CASSLRGTIDSPLHF; CDR3 DNA: TGTGCCAGCAGCTTGCGCGGGACGATAGATTCACCCCTCCACTTT
J gene: TRBJ2-1; CDR3 length: 13; D gene: .; V gene: TRBV5-1; clone size: .; CDR3 protein: CASSLDAYNEQFF; CDR3 DNA: TGCGCCAGCAGCTTGGACGCCTACAATGAGCAGTTCTTC
J gene: TRBJ2-3; CDR3 length: 16; D gene: TRBD1; V gene: TRBV4-3; clone size: few; CDR3 protein: CASLPVGTGAPDTQYF; CDR3 DNA: TGCGCCAGCCTCCCAGTTGGGACAGGGGCCCCAGATACGCAGTATTTT
J gene: TRBJ2-3; CDR3 length: 15; D gene: TRBD2; V gene: TRBV7-3; clone size: .; CDR3 protein: CASSPSQRGGDTQYF; CDR3 DNA: TGTGCCAGCAGCCCATCCCAGCGGGGGGGAGATACGCAGTATTTT
J gene: TRBJ2-2; CDR3 length: 15; D gene: TRBD2; V gene: TRBV11-2; clone size: .; CDR3 protein: CASSSDGTSGMELFF; CDR3 DNA: TGTGCCAGCAGCTCCGACGGGACTAGCGGCATGGAGCTGTTTTTT
J gene: TRBJ2-7; CDR3 length: 15; D gene: .; V gene: TRBV4-3; clone size: .; CDR3 protein: CASSQDGTLPGEQYF; CDR3 DNA: TGCGCCAGCAGCCAAGATGGAACTTTGCCGGGGGAGCAGTACTTC
J gene: TRBJ1-4; CDR3 length: 11; D gene: .; V gene: TRBV21-1; clone size: few; CDR3 protein: CASSTMIKLFF; CDR3 DNA: TGTGCCAGCAGCACCATGATAAAACTGTTTTTT
J gene: TRBJ1-1; CDR3 length: 12; D gene: .; V gene: TRBV12-3/TRBV12-4; clone size: .; CDR3 protein: CASSLQGFEAFF; CDR3 DNA: TGTGCCAGCAGTTTACAGGGATTTGAAGCTTTCTTT
J gene: TRBJ2-5; CDR3 length: 17; D gene: TRBD1; V gene: TRBV19; clone size: .; CDR3 protein: CASSMMGQGEHGETQYF; CDR3 DNA: TGTGCCAGTAGTATGATGGGACAGGGGGAGCACGGAGAGACCCAGTACTTC
J gene: TRBJ1-2; CDR3 length: 14; D gene: .; V gene: TRBV5-6; clone size: once; CDR3 protein: CASSLVGQNYGYTF; CDR3 DNA: TGTGCCAGCAGCTTGGTGGGTCAGAACTATGGCTACACCTTC
J gene: TRBJ2-7; CDR3 length: 15; D gene: .; V gene: TRBV6-2/TRBV6-3; clone size: .; CDR3 protein: CASSYSTGVSYEQYF; CDR3 DNA: TGTGCCAGCAGTTACTCAACGGGAGTGTCTTACGAGCAGTACTTC
J gene: TRBJ1-5; CDR3 length: 18; D gene: .; V gene: TRBV4-2; clone size: .; CDR3 protein: CASSQVISVTGSNQPQHF; CDR3 DNA: TGTGCCAGCAGCCAAGTGATATCGGTTACGGGTAGCAATCAGCCCCAGCATTTT
J gene: TRBJ2-2; CDR3 length: 15; D gene: TRBD1; V gene: TRBV30; clone size: .; CDR3 protein: CAWGGQGAHTGELFF; CDR3 DNA: TGTGCCTGGGGGGGACAGGGGGCGCACACCGGGGAGCTGTTTTTT
J gene: TRBJ2-2; CDR3 length: 16; D gene: TRBD2; V gene: TRBV5-1; clone size: .; CDR3 protein: CASSLVLAGFTGELFF; CDR3 DNA: TGCGCCAGCAGCTTGGTTTTAGCGGGATTTACCGGGGAGCTGTTTTTT
J gene: TRBJ2-3; CDR3 length: 15; D gene: .; V gene: TRBV7-2; clone size: .; CDR3 protein: CASSLEAGSTDTQYF; CDR3 DNA: TGTGCCAGCAGCTTAGAAGCGGGCAGCACAGATACGCAGTATTTT
J gene: TRBJ1-1; CDR3 length: 13; D gene: .; V gene: TRBV28; clone size: .; CDR3 protein: CASSPRTNTEAFF; CDR3 DNA: TGTGCCAGCAGTCCAAGGACGAACACTGAAGCTTTCTTT